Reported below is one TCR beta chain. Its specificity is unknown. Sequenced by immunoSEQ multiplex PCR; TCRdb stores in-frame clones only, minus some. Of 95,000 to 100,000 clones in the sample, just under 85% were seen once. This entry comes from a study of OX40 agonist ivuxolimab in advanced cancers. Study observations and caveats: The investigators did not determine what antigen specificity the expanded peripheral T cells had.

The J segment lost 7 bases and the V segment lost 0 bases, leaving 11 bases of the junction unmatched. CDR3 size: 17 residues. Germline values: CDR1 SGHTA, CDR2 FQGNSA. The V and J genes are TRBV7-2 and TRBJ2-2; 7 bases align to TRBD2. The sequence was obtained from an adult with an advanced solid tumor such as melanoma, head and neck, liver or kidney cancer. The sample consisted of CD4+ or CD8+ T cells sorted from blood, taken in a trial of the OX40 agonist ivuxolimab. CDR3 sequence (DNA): TGTGCCAGCAGCTTAGCATGGATGGCTACGGGGGGCGGGGAGCTGTTTTTT. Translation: CASSLAWMATGGGELFF. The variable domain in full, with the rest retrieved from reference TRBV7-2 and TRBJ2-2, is GAGVSQSPSNKVTEKGKDVELRCDPISGHTALYWYRQSLGQGLEFLIYFQGNSAPDKSGLPSDRFSAERTGGSVSTLTIQRTQQEDSAVYLCASSLAWMATGGGELFFGEGSRLTVL.